The 8 T cell receptor beta chains presented below share a single source sample, sequenced in a study of blood T cells in healthy people across ages. A J-beta primer mix and a sample-barcoded 5' primer were used in a second PCR of about 7 to 12 cycles. TCRdb used MiXCR to reprocess the 5' RACE reads, holding one entry per CDR3 protein. This sample has around 1,700,000 distinct CDR3 sequences, with roughly 28% found just once. Sequencing was performed on blood. The receptors come from a woman aged 25-40 years in good health.

This clonotype was detected many times. The chain recombines TRBV14 with TRBJ2-5, with D perhaps matching TRBD1 (5 bases). Between the trimmed V and J ends, which lost 1 base and 2 bases, there was a span of 11 bases. Germline V gene data show CDR1 as SGHDN and CDR2 as FVKESK. This CDR3 comprises 15 residues. The DNA of the CDR3 is TGTGCCAGCAGCCAAGGGCTGGGGCGACAAGAGACCCAGTACTTC. This translates into CASSQGLGRQETQYF. Looking up the rest from reference TRBV14 and TRBJ2-5 gives the full variable domain: EAGVTQFPSHSVIEKGQTVTLRCDPISGHDNLYWYRRVMGKEIKFLLHFVKESKQDESGMPNNRFLAERTGGTYSTLKVQPAELEDSGVYFCASSQGLGRQETQYFGPGTRLLVL.

CDR3: CASSVVETGFTDTQYF. Here the CDR3 DNA reads TGTGCCAGCAGCGTAGTAGAGACAGGGTTCACAGATACGCAGTATTTT. The rearrangement uses TRBV9 and TRBJ2-3, with TRBD1 matching over 7 bases. The J segment lost 2 bases and the V segment lost 0 bases, leaving 6 bases of the junction unmatched. Germline lookup yields CDR1 SGDLS and CDR2 YYNGEE. This CDR3 has 16 residues.

V and J are TRBV24-1 and TRBJ2-1, with 8 bases fitting TRBD1. V gave up 7 bases and J gave up 11 bases; unmatched junction bases: 12. The CDR3 is 14 amino acids. Germline V gene sequence: CDR1 KGHDR, CDR2 SFDVKD. The DNA for the CDR3 is TGTGCCACCAGCTCGCAGGCAGGGGGCCCCCAGCAGTTCTTC. Translated, it gives CATSSQAGGPQQFF.

In the case of this clonotype: One junction end does not reproduce the germline sequence, and a read error may be involved. This sequence joins TRBV7-2 and TRBJ2-7, with a tentative D call TRBD2 (6 bases). The V gene's germline CDR1 is SGHTA and CDR2 FQGNSA. The CDR3 loop spans 13 amino acids. CDR3 sequence reads: CANSLSGSYEQYF. In DNA, the CDR3 is TGTGCCAACAGCTTGAGCGGGTCGTACGAGCAGTACTTC. Supplemented by reference TRBV7-2 and TRBJ2-7, the full variable domain reads GAGVSQSPSNKVTEKGKDVELRCDPISGHTALYWYRQSLGQGLEFLIYFQGNSAPDKSGLPSDRFSAERTGGSVSTLTIQRTQQEDSAVYLCANSLSGSYEQYFGPGTRLTVT.

The chain combines TRBV5-1 with TRBJ2-4; 11 nucleotides agree with TRBD2. TRBJ2-7 explains the end of the DNA better; the J call may be wrong. This CDR3 has 15 residues. Germline-derived CDR1 and CDR2 are SGHRS and YFSETQ. The CDR3 sequence is CASREGTSGLYEQYF. CDR3 sequence (DNA): TGCGCCAGCAGAGAAGGGACTAGCGGACTCTACGAGCAGTACTTC.

The rearrangement uses TRBV28 and TRBJ1-1, with D uncertain. Germline loops: CDR1 MDHEN, CDR2 SYDVKM. V lost 7 bases and J lost 0, with 3 bases in between. The CDR3 consists of 11 residues. CDR3 in amino acids: CASIVNTEAFF. CDR3 nucleotides: TGTGCCAGCATTGTGAACACTGAAGCTTTCTTT.

This clonotype has more than one count but fewer than ten. This sequence joins TRBV20-1 and TRBJ2-3, with TRBD2 matching 15 bases. The V gene's germline CDR1 is DFQATT and CDR2 SNEGSKA (reference sequence). Unmatched junction bases numbered 10, after V lost 5 bases and J lost 4 bases. This CDR3 region has 17 residues. The CDR3 loop reads CSAFPGLAGGMPDTQYF. CDR3 bases: TGCAGTGCTTTTCCGGGACTAGCGGGGGGAATGCCAGATACGCAGTATTTT.

This clonotype was detected many times. This chain links TRBV29-1 with TRBJ1-2, with no clear D. The CDR3 is made up of 12 amino acids. Trimming pared 5 bases from V and 2 bases from J, leaving 9 bases between. The germline gives CDR1 SQVTM, CDR2 ANQGSEA. The CDR3 loop reads CSVSAGNYGYTF. CDR3 DNA: TGCAGCGTTTCCGCAGGAAACTATGGCTACACCTTC. The entire variable domain, with the rest obtained from reference TRBV29-1 and TRBJ1-2, is as follows: SAVISQKPSRDICQRGTSLTIQCQVDSQVTMMFWYRQQPGQSLTLIATANQGSEATYESGFVIDKFPISRPNLTFSTLTVSNMSPEDSSIYLCSVSAGNYGYTFGSGTRLTVV.